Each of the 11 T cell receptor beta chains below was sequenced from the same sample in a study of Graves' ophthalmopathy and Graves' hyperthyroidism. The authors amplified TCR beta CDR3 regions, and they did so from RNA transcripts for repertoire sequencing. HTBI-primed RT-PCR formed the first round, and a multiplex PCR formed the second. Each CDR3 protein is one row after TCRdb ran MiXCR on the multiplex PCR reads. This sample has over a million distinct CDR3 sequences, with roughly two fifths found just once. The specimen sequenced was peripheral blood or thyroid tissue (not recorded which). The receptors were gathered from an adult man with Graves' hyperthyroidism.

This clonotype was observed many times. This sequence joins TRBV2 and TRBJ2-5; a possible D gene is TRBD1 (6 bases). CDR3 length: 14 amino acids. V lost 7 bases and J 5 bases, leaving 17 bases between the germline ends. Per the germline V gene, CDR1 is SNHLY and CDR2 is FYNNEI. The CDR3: CASITGPPVETQYF. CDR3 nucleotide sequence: TGTGCCAGCATCACAGGGCCCCCTGTGGAGACCCAGTACTTC.

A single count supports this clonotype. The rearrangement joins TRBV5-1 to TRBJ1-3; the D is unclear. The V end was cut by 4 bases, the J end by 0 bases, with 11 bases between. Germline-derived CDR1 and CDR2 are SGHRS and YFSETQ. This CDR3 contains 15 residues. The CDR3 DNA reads TGCGCCAGCAGCCAAACCCCTCTCTCTGGAAACACCATATATTTT. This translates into CASSQTPLSGNTIYF.

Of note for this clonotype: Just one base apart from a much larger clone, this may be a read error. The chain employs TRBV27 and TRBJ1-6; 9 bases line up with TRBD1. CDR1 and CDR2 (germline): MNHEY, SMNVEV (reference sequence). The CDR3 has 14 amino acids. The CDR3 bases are TGTGCCATCAGTCTAACAGGGGGCGTATCACCCCTCCACTTT. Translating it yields CAISLTGGVSPLHF.

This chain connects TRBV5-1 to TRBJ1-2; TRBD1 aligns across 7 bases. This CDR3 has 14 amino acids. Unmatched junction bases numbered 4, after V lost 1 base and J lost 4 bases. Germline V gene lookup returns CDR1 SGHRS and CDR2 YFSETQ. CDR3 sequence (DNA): TGCGCCAGCAGCTTGACAGGGGCCGGCTATGGCTACACCTTC. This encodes CASSLTGAGYGYTF.

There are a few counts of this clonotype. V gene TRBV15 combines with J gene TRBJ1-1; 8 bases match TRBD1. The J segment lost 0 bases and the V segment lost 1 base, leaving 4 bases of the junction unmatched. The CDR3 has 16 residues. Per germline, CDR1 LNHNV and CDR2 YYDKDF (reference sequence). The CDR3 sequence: CATSRATGDMNTEAFF. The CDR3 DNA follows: TGTGCCACCAGCAGAGCGACAGGGGACATGAACACTGAAGCTTTCTTT.

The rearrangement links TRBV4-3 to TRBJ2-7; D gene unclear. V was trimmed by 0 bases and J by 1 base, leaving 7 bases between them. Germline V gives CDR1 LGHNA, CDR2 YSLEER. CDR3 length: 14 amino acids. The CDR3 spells CASSQDTASYEQYF. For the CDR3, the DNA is TGCGCCAGCAGCCAAGATACCGCTTCCTACGAGCAGTACTTC.

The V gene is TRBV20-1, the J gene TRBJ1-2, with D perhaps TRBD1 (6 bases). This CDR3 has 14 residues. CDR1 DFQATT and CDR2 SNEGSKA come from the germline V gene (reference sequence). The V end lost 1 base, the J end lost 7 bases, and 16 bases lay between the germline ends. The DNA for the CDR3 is TGCAGTGCTAGAGTCCCGACAGGATGGGGTGGCTACACCTTC. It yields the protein CSARVPTGWGGYTF.

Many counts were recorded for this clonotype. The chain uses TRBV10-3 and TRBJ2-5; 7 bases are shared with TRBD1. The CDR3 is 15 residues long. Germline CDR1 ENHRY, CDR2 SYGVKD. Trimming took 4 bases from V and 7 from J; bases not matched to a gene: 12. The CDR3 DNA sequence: TGTGCCATCAGTGGGCCCTCACAGGGGACGGGGACCCAGTACTTC. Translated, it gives CAISGPSQGTGTQYF.

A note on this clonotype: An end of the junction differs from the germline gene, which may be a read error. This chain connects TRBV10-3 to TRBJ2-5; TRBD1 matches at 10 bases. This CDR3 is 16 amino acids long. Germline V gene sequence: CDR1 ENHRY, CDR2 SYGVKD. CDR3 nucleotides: TGTGCCACCAGTGACGGGACAGGGGTTGCCGAAGAGACCCAGTACTTC. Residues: CATSDGTGVAEETQYF.

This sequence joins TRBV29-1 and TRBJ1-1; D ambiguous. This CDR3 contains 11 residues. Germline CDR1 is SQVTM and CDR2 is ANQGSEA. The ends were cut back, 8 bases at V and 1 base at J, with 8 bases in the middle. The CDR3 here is CSLQGNTEAFF. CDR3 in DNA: TGCAGCTTGCAAGGGAACACTGAAGCTTTCTTT.

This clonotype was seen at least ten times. CDR3 in amino acids: CASSSQEGAYEQYF. The CDR3 nucleotides are TGCGCCAGCAGCAGTCAGGAGGGGGCCTACGAGCAGTACTTC. V and J are TRBV5-1 and TRBJ2-7, with D perhaps being TRBD1 or TRBD2 (6 bases each). Trimming stripped 4 bases from V and 2 bases from J, with 13 bases between. CDR3 length: 14 amino acids. CDR1 and CDR2 (germline): SGHRS, YFSETQ.